This T cell receptor beta chain was identified in a study of T cell repertoires in cytomegalovirus infection. Study details: Matching HLA type and CMV infection were both indicated by public TCR beta signatures.

TCRdb called the reads again in MiXCR, with one record for every CDR3 protein. The sample shows 200,000 to 300,000 distinct CDR3 sequences, approximately 13% of them seen only once. The CDR3 is 15 amino acids. The ends were cut back, 3 bases at V and 1 base at J, with 10 bases in the middle. Germline-derived CDR1 and CDR2 are SGHVS and FNYEAQ. Notes on the study in general: Dominating the ex vivo response were HLA-C-restricted CMV-specific TCR beta clonotypes. Cumulative public TCR beta family frequency identified carriers of CMV plus the relevant HLA.

A note on this clonotype: Its antigen is not known.

The chain joins TRBV7-6 to TRBJ1-5, with D maybe TRBD1 (6 bases). The TCR sequence derives from a human donor in good health (CMV status not recorded). Some clones in this sample may be carry-over from other donors' samples. Sequencing was carried out using PBMCs. The CDR3 sequence is CASSLNRASNQPQHF. In DNA, the CDR3 is TGTGCCAGCAGCTTGAACAGGGCGAGCAATCAGCCCCAGCATTTT.